The 20 T cell receptor beta chains in this list originate from one sample, sequenced in a study of CD8 T cells in ankylosing spondylitis. Regarding the study as a whole: It appeared that ankylosing spondylitis blood was characterized by a TCR beta motif of eight highly homologous variants.

MiXCR, run by TCRdb on the 5' RACE reads, gives a single entry per CDR3 protein. The table lists about 330,000 distinct CDR3 sequences, under 8.5% of them singletons. For these TCRs, the target antigens are not known. The sequenced sample consisted of blood, either unsorted or a sorted T cell fraction (not recorded which). Receptors originate from a male donor with ankylosing spondylitis.

In this sample, this clonotype turned up many times. This sequence joins TRBV3-1 and TRBJ1-2; D gene ambiguous. In germline, CDR1 is LGHDT, CDR2 YNNKEL (reference sequence). The CDR3 has 13 amino acids. Trimming took off 3 bases at V and 4 bases at J, with 9 bases between the two ends. CDR3 loop: CASSHPSGYGYTF. CDR3 bases: TGTGCCAGCAGCCATCCCTCGGGCTATGGCTACACCTTC.

The V gene is TRBV30, the J gene TRBJ2-1; D is tentatively TRBD1 or TRBD2 (6 bases each). The CDR3 is made up of 14 amino acids. In germline, CDR1 is GTSNPN, CDR2 SVGIG (reference sequence). V lost 3 bases and J 14 bases, leaving 23 bases between the germline ends. The CDR3 region has the DNA TGTGCCTGGAGCCGGGGGCCCCGTCCCTCGAGGGAGTTCTTC. Its protein product is CAWSRGPRPSREFF. The full variable domain, with the rest looked up from reference TRBV30 and TRBJ2-1, is SQTIHQWPATLVQPVGSPLSLECTVEGTSNPNLYWYRQAAGRGLQLLFYSVGIGQISSEVPQNLSASRPQDRQFILSSKKLLLSDSGFYLCAWSRGPRPSREFFGPGTRLTVL.

This clonotype was seen repeatedly, ten times or more. The rearrangement uses TRBV29-1 and TRBJ1-1; D may be TRBD1 (6 bases). The ends were cut back, 2 bases at V and 5 bases at J, with 18 bases in the middle. This CDR3 is built from 15 residues. Germline V CDR1 and CDR2: SQVTM, ANQGSEA. In nucleotides, the CDR3 is TGCAGCGTTGAAAGTGGTCGGGGGGCGCGTACTGAAGCTTTCTTT. It is translated as CSVESGRGARTEAFF.

This clonotype was found many times. The rearrangement links TRBV20-1 to TRBJ2-3; the match to TRBD1 covers 8 bases. This CDR3 region has 15 residues. CDR1 is DFQATT and CDR2 is SNEGSKA in the germline V gene (reference sequence). With V trimmed by 5 bases and J by 2 bases, 9 bases remained unmatched. The CDR3 nucleotides read TGCAGTGCTCTCCCCGGGACAGGACACACAGATACGCAGTATTTT. Protein: CSALPGTGHTDTQYF.

In this sample, this clonotype turned up many times. J is TRBJ2-3 and V is TRBV28, with D possibly matching TRBD2 (6 bases). The CDR3 consists of 11 residues. The V end lost 3 bases, the J end lost 14 bases, and 12 bases lay between the germline ends. Germline lookup yields CDR1 MDHEN and CDR2 SYDVKM. CDR3 loop: CASSLTRERYF. The CDR3 nucleotides read TGTGCCAGCAGTTTGACTCGGGAGCGGTATTTT. Together with reference TRBV28 and TRBJ2-3, the CDR3 gives the full variable domain: DVKVTQSSRYLVKRTGEKVFLECVQDMDHENMFWYRQDPGLGLRLIYFSYDVKMKEKGDIPEGYSVSREKKERFSLILESASTNQTSMYLCASSLTRERYFGPGTRLTVL.

This clonotype was recorded many times. This sequence joins TRBV29-1 and TRBJ2-6, with 7 bases aligning to TRBD1. CDR3 length: 15 amino acids. Germline CDR1 and CDR2: SQVTM and ANQGSEA. V lost 7 bases and J lost 0; bases outside the gene matches: 6. CDR3 sequence: CSASRDSSGANVLTF. In DNA, the CDR3 is TGCAGCGCCAGTAGGGACAGCTCTGGGGCCAACGTCCTGACTTTC.

This clonotype was picked up a small number of times. The CDR3 spells CSAMRLAGVGEQYF. The CDR3, as DNA: TGCAGTGCTATGAGATTAGCGGGAGTTGGGGAGCAGTACTTC. J is TRBJ2-7 and V is TRBV20-1; 9 positions agree with TRBD2. Germline assignment: CDR1 DFQATT and CDR2 SNEGSKA (reference sequence). The CDR3 has 14 residues. Unmatched junction bases numbered 11, after V lost 4 bases and J lost 7 bases.

V is TRBV7-8 and J is TRBJ2-5; D might be TRBD2 (6 bases). The germline CDR1 and CDR2 sequences are SGHVS and FQNEAQ. The CDR3 has 14 amino acids. Trimming left V 4 bases short and J 4 bases short, with 13 bases between. DNA of the CDR3: TGTGCCAGCAGCTCGGGAGCAGGGACAGAGACCCAGTACTTC. It specifies CASSSGAGTETQYF.

The chain is built from TRBV2 and TRBJ2-7; D unresolved. Germline V lookup: CDR1 SNHLY, CDR2 FYNNEI. CDR3 length: 12 amino acids. V was shortened by 7 bases and J by 2 bases, with 9 bases between the two germline ends. The CDR3 region is CASTGTPYEQYF. CDR3 DNA: TGTGCCAGCACTGGCACCCCCTACGAGCAGTACTTC.

This clonotype was seen a few times. The rearrangement joins TRBV11-2 to TRBJ2-5, with a weak D call TRBD1 (5 bases). CDR3 length: 13 amino acids. V lost 5 bases and J lost 1, with 8 bases in between. In germline, CDR1 is SGHAT, CDR2 FQNNGV. The CDR3, as DNA: TGTGCCAGCAGCGGGGCACTCCAAGAGACCCAGTACTTC. This translates into CASSGALQETQYF.

This chain uses TRBV7-2 with TRBJ2-1; D is ambiguous. CDR1 SGHTA and CDR2 FQGNSA come from the germline V gene. The germline V and J ends were trimmed by 1 base and 0 bases, with 7 bases remaining between them. This CDR3 has 15 residues. CDR3 amino acids: CASSLDQSSYNEQFF. The CDR3 DNA follows: TGTGCCAGCAGCTTAGACCAGAGCTCCTACAATGAGCAGTTCTTC.

This clonotype was seen a handful of times. The rearrangement links TRBV5-1 to TRBJ2-3; D unclear. This CDR3 comprises 14 residues. Germline CDR1 and CDR2: SGHRS and YFSETQ. V was trimmed by 1 base and J by 0 bases, leaving 6 bases between them. The CDR3 DNA follows: TGCGCCAGCAGCTTGCTCCAGAGCACAGATACGCAGTATTTT. This translates into CASSLLQSTDTQYF. Full variable domain (rest looked up from reference TRBV5-1 and TRBJ2-3): KAGVTQTPRYLIKTRGQQVTLSCSPISGHRSVSWYQQTPGQGLQFLFEYFSETQRNKGNFPGRFSGRQFSNSRSEMNVSTLELGDSALYLCASSLLQSTDTQYFGPGTRLTVL.

V usage is TRBV11-2 and J usage is TRBJ2-2; no firm D call. The CDR3 is made up of 15 amino acids. Trimming left V 5 bases short and J 6 bases short, with 16 bases between. CDR1 is SGHAT and CDR2 is FQNNGV in the germline V gene. The DNA of the CDR3 is TGTGCCAGCAGCCCACGCCTGCCGGTGGCCGGGGAGCTGTTTTTT. Its protein product is CASSPRLPVAGELFF. Supplemented by reference TRBV11-2 and TRBJ2-2, the full variable domain reads EAGVAQSPRYKIIEKRQSVAFWCNPISGHATLYWYQQILGQGPKLLIQFQNNGVVDDSQLPKDRFSAERLKGVDSTLKIQPAKLEDSAVYLCASSPRLPVAGELFFGEGSRLTVL.

This clonotype was counted at least ten times. The chain is built from TRBV12-3 or TRBV12-4 and TRBJ1-5; weak D call: TRBD1 (6 bases). The CDR3 totals 18 residues. Trimming cost V 5 bases and J 3 bases, with 23 bases left between them. Here the CDR3 reads CASSPLAGGGRFNQPQHF. CDR3 nucleotides: TGTGCCAGCAGTCCCCTGGCTGGGGGGGGCCGATTCAATCAGCCCCAGCATTTT.

The table lists this clonotype with a few counts. The J gene is TRBJ2-7, the V gene TRBV5-5; TRBD1 is a possible D gene (6 bases). Germline V gene data show CDR1 as SGHKS and CDR2 as YYEKEE (reference sequence). Deletions cut 3 bases from V and 3 bases from J, with 13 bases between. This CDR3 region has 14 residues. CDR3 nucleotides: TGTGCCAGCAGCTCCGGACAGCTTTTCTACGAGCAGTACTTC. Its translation is CASSSGQLFYEQYF. The whole variable domain, remainder taken from reference TRBV5-5 and TRBJ2-7, is DAGVTQSPTHLIKTRGQQVTLRCSPISGHKSVSWYQQVLGQGPQFIFQYYEKEERGRGNFPDRFSARQFPNYSSELNVNALLLGDSALYLCASSSGQLFYEQYFGPGTRLTVT.

The chain employs TRBV20-1 and TRBJ1-1; possibly TRBD1 for D (5 bases). V lost 0 bases, J lost 3 bases, and 11 bases lay in between. The germline V gene encodes CDR1 DFQATT and CDR2 SNEGSKA (reference sequence). The CDR3 has 14 amino acids. The CDR3 reads CSARDHSTDTEAFF. CDR3 DNA: TGCAGTGCTAGAGACCACTCGACAGACACTGAAGCTTTCTTT.

This clonotype was seen ten or more times. The chain combines TRBV6-5 with TRBJ1-4, with TRBD1 as a possible D gene (6 bases). The CDR3 totals 17 residues. Germline CDR1 and CDR2: MNHEY and SVGAGI. V was pared by 0 bases and J by 0 bases, with 11 bases between. This CDR3 is CASSYSMNRATNEKLFF. Here the CDR3 DNA reads TGTGCCAGCAGTTACTCGATGAACAGGGCAACTAATGAAAAACTGTTTTTT.

This clonotype was detected a few times. V gene TRBV7-8 combines with J gene TRBJ2-3; a possible D gene is TRBD1 (5 bases). In germline, CDR1 is SGHVS, CDR2 FQNEAQ. Trimming shortened V by 5 bases and J by 0 bases, and 15 bases separated the two germline ends. This CDR3 has 16 amino acids. The chain's CDR3 is CASSVFRVPSTDTQYF. The CDR3 DNA is TGTGCCAGCAGCGTCTTCAGGGTCCCCAGCACAGATACGCAGTATTTT.

This sequence joins TRBV3-1 and TRBJ2-4; 8 bases map to TRBD2. CDR3 length equals 17 residues. J gave up 12 bases and V 0 bases, and 16 bases lay outside the gene matches. CDR1 LGHDT and CDR2 YNNKEL come from the germline V gene (reference sequence). Here the CDR3 reads CASSQDFFRGGAGSQYF. The DNA for the CDR3 is TGTGCCAGCAGCCAAGATTTTTTTCGGGGGGGCGCGGGCAGTCAGTACTTC.

Turning to this clonotype: A read error may explain this, as a much larger clone is one base away. The J gene is TRBJ1-3, the V gene TRBV12-3 or TRBV12-4; no clear D gene. The CDR3 is 14 residues long. CDR3: CDSSAGFSGNTIYF. Written as DNA, the CDR3 is TGTGACAGCAGTGCGGGATTCTCTGGAAACACCATATATTTT.